This T cell receptor (beta chain) was observed in a study of OX40 agonist ivuxolimab in advanced cancers. Sequenced by immunoSEQ multiplex PCR; TCRdb stores in-frame clones only, minus some. The sample consists of about 61,000 clones, more than 85% of them appearing once. The CDR3 is made up of 15 amino acids. The germline gives CDR1 SEHNR, CDR2 FQNEAQ (reference sequence). Trimming cost V 4 bases and J 3 bases, with 13 bases left between them. This TCR came from an adult with an advanced solid tumor such as melanoma, head and neck, liver or kidney cancer. The J gene is TRBJ1-5, the V gene TRBV7-9, with a weak D call TRBD1 (5 bases). The sequencing here drew on CD4+ or CD8+ T cells sorted from blood, taken in a trial of the OX40 agonist ivuxolimab. The CDR3 reads CASSSQGLPNQPQHF. The CDR3, as DNA: TGTGCCAGCAGCTCCCAGGGACTCCCCAATCAGCCCCAGCATTTT.